This T cell receptor beta chain was recovered during a study of T cell responses to AZD1222 COVID-19 vaccine. Study-wide results and caveats: Reportedly, nearly half of unique spike TCRs recognized epitopes outside B.1.351/B.1.1.7 mutations. Clonal diversity may have been underestimated in mostly white British donors.

Libraries were prepared by immunoSEQ multiplex PCR; TCRdb keeps only in-frame clonotypes and omits some of them. This sample has some 120,000 clones, with 85% to 95% found just once. V was pared by 4 bases and J by 2 bases, with 8 bases between. The CDR3 contains 13 residues. Germline V CDR1 and CDR2: LNHDA, SQIVND (reference sequence). On this clone itself: The antigen remains undetermined.

The clonotype comes from an adult who received the AZD1222 COVID-19 vaccine. This sample comprised peripheral blood, obtained 28 days after the second AZD1222 dose. The gene calls are TRBV19 and TRBJ2-5; D is uncertain. CDR3 sequence reads: CASSNGIQETQYF. CDR3 DNA: TGTGCCAGTAGTAATGGGATTCAAGAGACCCAGTACTTC.